The T cell receptor (beta chain) described here comes from a study of CD8 T cells in Susac syndrome. From blood CD8+ and CD4+ T cells, the TCR beta chain was sequenced. With 4 bases removed from V and 6 bases from J, the gap between germline ends came to 10 bases. Germline values: CDR1 GTSNPN, CDR2 SVGIG (reference sequence). This CDR3 has 12 amino acids. Reverse transcription of roughly 0.5 to 1 ug RNA was performed with random hexamers. Amplification of TCR beta CDR3 across 54 Vbeta and 13 Jbeta was performed with immunoSEQ multiplex PCR. TCRdb analysed the immunoSEQ multiplex PCR reads with MiXCR anew, one entry per CDR3 protein. The data contain approximately 230,000 distinct CDR3 sequences, 85% to 95% of them singletons.

The V and J genes are TRBV30 and TRBJ2-1; perhaps TRBD2 as D (6 bases). This clonotype was obtained from a human donor with multiple sclerosis. The sample was CD4+ T cells from PBMCs. The DNA for the CDR3 is TGTGCCTGGATTACCGGGAGCAATGAGCAGTTCTTC. Translated: CAWITGSNEQFF.